This TCR beta chain stems from a study of blood T cell repertoires in COVID-19. Germline CDR1 MNHEY, CDR2 SMNVEV (reference sequence). V lost 0 bases to trimming and J lost 1 base, with 10 bases between them. This CDR3 region has 15 residues. As processed by the authors: Reference gene primers were amplified, and this amplification served to estimate nucleated cell counts. Method: immunoSEQ multiplex PCR; TCRdb's copy keeps in-frame clones and lacks some. The V and J calls and clone size come from that table; D and trimming were worked out from the DNA. The sample lists more than 95,000 clones, approximately 86% seen once, with approximately 3.7% in the top ten.

Specimen: peripheral blood. The J gene is TRBJ2-7, the V gene TRBV27; a possible D gene is TRBD2 (6 bases). The source is a human donor in a cohort sampled during active COVID-19. This CDR3 reads CASSLSTGTSYEQYF. The CDR3 nucleotides are TGTGCCAGCAGTTTATCGACTGGGACTTCCTACGAGCAGTACTTC.